These 28 T cell receptor beta chains were all obtained from the same sample, sequenced in a study of T cells in Graves' hyperthyroidism and ophthalmopathy (dated 2019 in TCRdb). Libraries were constructed by multiplex PCR. These reads were obtained on an Illumina HiSeq 2000. Amplification of TCR beta CDR3 regions was carried out from RNA transcripts. For the first round of RT-PCR on the TCR CDR3, the HTBI primer set was used together with the Qiagen OneStep RT-PCR kit. TCRdb trimmed public reads at Q25 via fastp, called clones via MiXCR and kept in-frame beta chains. When rows share a CDR3 protein, they turn into one entry using the most common DNA and genes. The sample table shows approximately 300,000 distinct CDR3 sequences, and over 15% are seen once. Over 45% of the sample is taken by the ten largest. Material for sequencing was blood. The origin of the receptors is a woman aged 55-69 years with Graves' ophthalmopathy.

The V and J genes are TRBV7-8 and TRBJ2-5, with 14 bases matching TRBD2. The ends lost 5 bases at V and 2 bases at J; junction bases unmatched: 13. The germline V gene encodes CDR1 SGHVS and CDR2 FQNEAQ. This CDR3 is built from 19 residues. The CDR3 nucleotides read TGTGCCAGCAGCCTGTCCGGGACTAGCGGGGGAATTCGACAAGAGACCCAGTACTTC. It is translated as CASSLSGTSGGIRQETQYF.

This clonotype was seen ten or more times. The rearrangement joins TRBV29-1 to TRBJ2-1; 8 nucleotides match TRBD2. The CDR3 spans 15 residues. The trim removed 6 bases at V and 4 bases at J, leaving 11 bases unmatched. The germline CDR1 and CDR2 sequences are SQVTM and ANQGSEA. Written as DNA, the CDR3 is TGCAGCGTCCCCGGGGGGGCTAGCCATTACAATGAGCAGTTCTTC. It specifies CSVPGGASHYNEQFF.

This clonotype was observed at least ten times. V gene TRBV7-3 combines with J gene TRBJ1-2; D is possibly TRBD1 (5 bases). Germline lookup yields CDR1 SGHTA and CDR2 FQGTGA. The CDR3 covers 13 residues. V shed 5 bases and J shed 7 bases, with 14 bases lying between them. CDR3: CASSITGGGGYTF. CDR3 coding DNA: TGTGCCAGCAGCATCACTGGGGGAGGTGGCTACACCTTC.

This clonotype was detected many times. The V call is TRBV27, the J call TRBJ1-4; D remains unclear. V dropped 3 bases and J dropped 3 bases, with 2 bases sitting between them. The CDR3 totals 12 residues. Germline CDR1 and CDR2: MNHEY and SMNVEV (reference sequence). The CDR3 spells CASSFPNEKLFF. CDR3 DNA sequence: TGTGCCAGCAGTTTCCCTAATGAAAAACTGTTTTTT.

This clonotype appeared a few times. V usage is TRBV20-1 and J usage is TRBJ2-2; D is possibly TRBD1 (6 bases). Per germline, CDR1 DFQATT and CDR2 SNEGSKA (reference sequence). The CDR3 is made up of 13 amino acids. The ends were cut back, 8 bases at V and 2 bases at J, with 12 bases in the middle. The CDR3 sequence is CSNQGPNTGELFF. The DNA of the CDR3 is TGCAGTAACCAGGGGCCTAACACCGGGGAGCTGTTTTTT.

This clonotype occurred a few times. The chain recombines TRBV5-1 with TRBJ2-2; 10 bases fit TRBD2. The CDR3 totals 16 residues. In germline, CDR1 is SGHRS, CDR2 YFSETQ. V shed 1 base, J shed 0 bases, and the junction held 0 bases outside the gene matches. In DNA form, the CDR3 reads TGCGCCAGCAGCTTGACTAGCGGGGCGAACACCGGGGAGCTGTTTTTT. Translating it yields CASSLTSGANTGELFF. Looking up the rest from reference TRBV5-1 and TRBJ2-2 gives the full variable domain: KAGVTQTPRYLIKTRGQQVTLSCSPISGHRSVSWYQQTPGQGLQFLFEYFSETQRNKGNFPGRFSGRQFSNSRSEMNVSTLELGDSALYLCASSLTSGANTGELFFGEGSRLTVL.

The rearrangement uses TRBV5-1 and TRBJ1-1; weak D call: TRBD1 (5 bases). CDR3 size: 16 residues. Germline loops: CDR1 SGHRS, CDR2 YFSETQ. Trimming took 7 bases from V and 4 from J, leaving 23 bases between them. CDR3 DNA sequence: TGCGCCAGCGCTTCGGAGCGGGGGGTTGTTGTCACTGAAGCTTTCTTT. Amino acids: CASASERGVVVTEAFF.

This clonotype was seen ten or more times. Its ends do not fully match the called genes, so a read error is possible. V and J are TRBV7-3 and TRBJ1-1; unclear D gene. Germline lookup yields CDR1 SGHTA and CDR2 FQGTGA. The CDR3 totals 15 residues. CDR3 sequence reads: CASSLTGGPNSEAFF. The CDR3 DNA reads TGTGCCAGCAGCCTAACCGGAGGCCCGAACTCTGAAGCTTTCTTT.

This clonotype was seen repeatedly, ten times or more. CDR3 sequence: CASSPQGSMGYTF. The DNA of the CDR3 is TGTGCCAGCAGCCCACAGGGTTCTATGGGCTACACCTTC. The V and J genes are TRBV2 and TRBJ1-2; tentative D call: TRBD1 (6 bases). The CDR3 runs 13 residues. CDR1 and CDR2 (germline): SNHLY, FYNNEI. The germline V and J ends were trimmed by 6 bases and 8 bases, with 16 bases remaining between them. The variable domain in full, completed from reference TRBV2 and TRBJ1-2, reads EPEVTQTPSHQVTQMGQEVILRCVPISNHLYFYWYRQILGQKVEFLVSFYNNEISEKSEIFDDQFSVERPDGSNFTLKIRSTKLEDSAMYFCASSPQGSMGYTFGSGTRLTVV.

The rearrangement links TRBV29-1 to TRBJ1-3, with unresolved D. In germline, CDR1 is SQVTM, CDR2 ANQGSEA. This CDR3 spans 11 amino acids. V was pared by 7 bases and J by 3 bases, with 7 bases between. The CDR3 loop reads CSGTVGNTIYF. The CDR3 DNA sequence: TGCAGCGGGACTGTTGGAAACACCATATATTTT.

The chain is built from TRBV19 and TRBJ2-5; 10 bases agree with TRBD1. The germline V gene encodes CDR1 LNHDA and CDR2 SQIVND (reference sequence). With 6 bases clipped from V and 6 bases from J, the junction kept 10 bases outside the gene matches. CDR3 size: 15 residues. DNA of the CDR3: TGTGCCAGTAGCCCTGGGACAGGGGAATTACAGACCCAGTACTTC. It translates to CASSPGTGELQTQYF. Using reference TRBV19 and TRBJ2-5 for the parts outside the CDR3, the full variable domain is DGGITQSPKYLFRKEGQNVTLSCEQNLNHDAMYWYRQDPGQGLRLIYYSQIVNDFQKGDIAEGYSVSREKKESFPLTVTSAQKNPTAFYLCASSPGTGELQTQYFGPGTRLLVL.

This clonotype appeared many times. The CDR3 region has the DNA TGTGCCAGCAGCCACCAGCGGGGCACAGATACGCAGTATTTT. Translation: CASSHQRGTDTQYF. The chain recombines TRBV7-9 with TRBJ2-3; TRBD2 is a possible D gene (6 bases). CDR3 length equals 14 residues. Germline CDR1 reads SEHNR; CDR2 reads FQNEAQ (reference sequence). V shed 5 bases and J shed 1 base, with 10 bases lying between them.

This clonotype was detected ten times or more. This chain links TRBV28 with TRBJ1-5; maybe TRBD1 (5 bases). V lost 9 bases and J lost 6, with 12 bases in between. From germline, CDR1 is MDHEN and CDR2 SYDVKM. This CDR3 contains 12 residues. The CDR3 nucleotides read TGTGCCAGTGACAGTTCGGGTCAGCCCCAGCATTTT. Translating it yields CASDSSGQPQHF.

The chain recombines TRBV20-1 with TRBJ2-7; 9 nucleotides match TRBD1. With V trimmed by 5 bases and J by 0 bases, 11 bases remained unmatched. The germline V gene has CDR1 DFQATT and CDR2 SNEGSKA (reference sequence). The CDR3 sequence is 16 residues long. CDR3 DNA: TGCAGTGCTCCCAGGGCCCCGACAGGGGGCTCCTACGAGCAGTACTTC. Protein: CSAPRAPTGGSYEQYF.

This clonotype was detected ten times or more. The genes are TRBV6-1 and TRBJ1-1; D is unresolved. The V end was cut by 2 bases, the J end by 11 bases, with 12 bases between. Germline CDR1 and CDR2: MNHNS and SASEGT. The CDR3 is 12 amino acids. The CDR3 loop reads CASSELRQKAFF. The CDR3 region has the DNA TGTGCCAGCAGTGAACTCCGGCAGAAGGCTTTCTTT.

The chain carries TRBV30 and TRBJ1-1; no firm D call. Per the germline V gene, CDR1 is GTSNPN and CDR2 is SVGIG (reference sequence). Deletions cut 0 bases from V and 5 bases from J, with 7 bases between. The CDR3 loop spans 12 amino acids. The CDR3 loop is CAWSVRRTEAFF. The CDR3 DNA follows: TGTGCCTGGAGTGTACGGAGAACTGAAGCTTTCTTT.

As regards this clonotype: The missing conserved phenylalanine or tryptophan at the end of this CDR3 makes a read error likely. The gene calls are TRBV28 and TRBJ1-2; D might be TRBD1 (5 bases). V lost 10 bases to trimming and J lost 8 bases, with 23 bases between them. The CDR3 length is 14 residues. Germline values: CDR1 MDHEN, CDR2 SYDVKM. CDR3: CATSNAGTGGGYTL. The CDR3 nucleotides read TGTGCCACCTCTAACGCCGGGACCGGGGGAGGCTACACCCTC.

In its sample, this clonotype was seen many times. J is TRBJ2-7 and V is TRBV18; perhaps TRBD1 as D (6 bases). The CDR3 has 17 amino acids. Germline V gives CDR1 KGHSH, CDR2 LQKENI. Trimming pared 0 bases from V and 1 base from J, leaving 16 bases between. CDR3 coding DNA: TGTGCCAGCTCACCACCGCCGGGGACGAGGGGGTCCTACGAGCAGTACTTC. This sequence encodes CASSPPPGTRGSYEQYF. Supplemented by reference TRBV18 and TRBJ2-7, the full variable domain reads NAGVMQNPRHLVRRRGQEARLRCSPMKGHSHVYWYRQLPEEGLKFMVYLQKENIIDESGMPKERFSAEFPKEGPSILRIQQVVRGDSAAYFCASSPPPGTRGSYEQYFGPGTRLTVT.

In its sample, this clonotype was seen many times. The chain joins TRBV2 to TRBJ2-7; the match to TRBD1 covers 7 bases. The germline V gene has CDR1 SNHLY and CDR2 FYNNEI. The CDR3 length is 13 residues. V was clipped by 5 bases and J by 3 bases; unmatched bases: 4. CDR3 DNA sequence: TGTGCCAGCAGTTGGACAGGTAACTACGAGCAGTACTTC. It encodes CASSWTGNYEQYF.

This clonotype was counted a few times. The rearrangement joins TRBV19 to TRBJ2-2; tentative D call: TRBD1 (6 bases). V was cut by 3 bases and J by 1 base, with 12 bases left in between. Germline V gene data show CDR1 as LNHDA and CDR2 as SQIVND (reference sequence). This CDR3 is built from 16 residues. Here the CDR3 reads CASSIYRVRNTGELFF. CDR3 in DNA: TGTGCCAGTAGTATTTACAGGGTACGGAACACCGGGGAGCTGTTTTTT.

The gene calls are TRBV20-1 and TRBJ2-2; 7 positions match TRBD1. This CDR3 region has 14 residues. Germline assignment: CDR1 DFQATT and CDR2 SNEGSKA (reference sequence). The trim removed 5 bases at V and 2 bases at J, leaving 5 bases unmatched. DNA of the CDR3: TGCAGTGCTGCACAGGGGACCAACACCGGGGAGCTGTTTTTT. Encoded protein: CSAAQGTNTGELFF.

The chain carries TRBV7-8 and TRBJ2-2; D could derive from TRBD1 or TRBD2 (6 bases each). Germline V gene lookup returns CDR1 SGHVS and CDR2 FQNEAQ. Trimming stripped 6 bases from V and 6 bases from J, with 14 bases between. This CDR3 has 14 residues. The CDR3 region has the DNA TGTGCCAGCAGTGTTAGGGGGGATTCCGGGGAGCTGTTTTTT. Encoded protein: CASSVRGDSGELFF.

The chain uses TRBV5-4 and TRBJ2-7; TRBD2 might be the D (5 bases). This CDR3 spans 18 amino acids. The germline CDR1 and CDR2 sequences are SGHNT and YYREEE (reference sequence). Trimming stripped 0 bases from V and 1 base from J, with 20 bases between. CDR3 region: CASSLEPSGSIGSYEQYF. In DNA form, the CDR3 reads TGTGCCAGCAGCTTGGAACCATCGGGGAGTATTGGATCCTACGAGCAGTACTTC.

The DNA of the CDR3 is TGTGCCAGCAGCTTGCGGAGCGGGGGGAGCACAGATACGCAGTATTTT. Translation: CASSLRSGGSTDTQYF. The chain couples TRBV5-4 to TRBJ2-3; TRBD2 aligns across 9 bases. CDR1 SGHNT and CDR2 YYREEE come from the germline V gene (reference sequence). J was trimmed by 0 bases and V by 1 base; bases with no gene match: 3. CDR3 length: 16 residues.

This clonotype was counted at least ten times. V and J are TRBV7-9 and TRBJ2-1; D is ambiguous. V lost 5 bases and J lost 7, with 6 bases in between. CDR3 size: 11 residues. The germline V gene encodes CDR1 SEHNR and CDR2 FQNEAQ (reference sequence). The CDR3, as DNA: TGTGCCAGCAGCCCTACTAATGAGCAGTTCTTC. This translates into CASSPTNEQFF.

This clonotype has ten or more counts. The chain uses TRBV19 and TRBJ1-5; D gene ambiguous. The V end lost 3 bases, the J end lost 5 bases, and 8 bases lay between the germline ends. The CDR3 has 13 residues. Germline values: CDR1 LNHDA, CDR2 SQIVND (reference sequence). The CDR3, as DNA: TGTGCCAGTAGTATCCGACGGGATCAGCCCCAGCATTTT. It encodes CASSIRRDQPQHF.

This clonotype was counted only a few times. V usage is TRBV12-5 and J usage is TRBJ2-2, with TRBD1 matching over 7 bases. The CDR3 is 18 residues long. Trimming took 6 bases from V and 7 from J; bases not matched to a gene: 20. CDR1 is LGHNT, CDR2 FRNRAP, per germline. CDR3 protein: CASGIGSRGRSGNGELFF. The DNA for the CDR3 is TGTGCTAGTGGGATCGGGTCAAGGGGGCGCTCAGGAAACGGGGAGCTGTTTTTT.

This clonotype has a count of ten or more. This sequence joins TRBV11-2 and TRBJ1-1; TRBD1 aligns across 7 bases. The CDR3 contains 13 residues. Germline lookup yields CDR1 SGHAT and CDR2 FQNNGV. The V and J ends lost 2 bases and 5 bases, in that order; junction bases with no gene match: 2. This chain's CDR3 is CASSLTGETEAFF. The DNA for the CDR3 is TGTGCCAGCAGCTTAACAGGGGAGACTGAAGCTTTCTTT.